This TCR beta chain stems from a study of shared clonotypes between healthy human individuals. In the case of this clone: The antigen remains undetermined.

CDR3 size: 12 residues. Deletions cut 1 base from V and 5 bases from J, with 6 bases between. Germline V CDR1 and CDR2: SGHVS, FQNEAQ. Splitting of each subset's genomic DNA was done evenly across several immunoSEQ plates. The assay was immunoSEQ multiplex PCR, and TCRdb's table has in-frame clones only and misses some. The table has about 2.2 million clones, just over 90% seen once. Only CD45RO-negative cells positively selected for CCR7 counted as naive CD8 cells, so terminally differentiated effector memory CD45RA+ cells were excluded. Overall study findings and caveats: The small donor group covered limited genetic and exposure diversity.

The V and J genes are TRBV7-8 and TRBJ2-7; D unresolved. This clonotype was obtained from a man aged 18 to 30 in good health. Some clones in this sample may be carry-over from other donors' samples. The source material was naive CD8+ T cells from PBMCs. Written as DNA, the CDR3 is TGTGCCAGCAGCTTAGTGCGGAACGAGCAGTACTTC. Amino acids: CASSLVRNEQYF.